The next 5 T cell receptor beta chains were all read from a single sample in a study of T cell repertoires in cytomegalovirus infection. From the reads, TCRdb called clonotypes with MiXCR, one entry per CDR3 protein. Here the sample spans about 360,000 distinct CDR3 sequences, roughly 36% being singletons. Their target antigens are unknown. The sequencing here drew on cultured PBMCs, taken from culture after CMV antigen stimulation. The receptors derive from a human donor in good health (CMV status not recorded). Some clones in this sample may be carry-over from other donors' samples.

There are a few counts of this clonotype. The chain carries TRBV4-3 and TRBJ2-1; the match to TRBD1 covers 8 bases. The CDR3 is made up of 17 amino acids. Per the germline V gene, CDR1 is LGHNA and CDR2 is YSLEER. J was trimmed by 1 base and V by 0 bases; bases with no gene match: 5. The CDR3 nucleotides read TGCGCCAGCAGCCAAGATCGACAGGGGTTTTCCTACAATGAGCAGTTCTTC. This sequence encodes CASSQDRQGFSYNEQFF.

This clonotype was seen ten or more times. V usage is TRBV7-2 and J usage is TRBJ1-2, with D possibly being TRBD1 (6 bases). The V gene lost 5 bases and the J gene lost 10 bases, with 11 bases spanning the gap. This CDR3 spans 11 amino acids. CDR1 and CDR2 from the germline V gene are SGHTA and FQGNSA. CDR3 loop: CASSLQGDYTF. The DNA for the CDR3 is TGTGCCAGCAGCCTACAGGGAGACTACACCTTC.

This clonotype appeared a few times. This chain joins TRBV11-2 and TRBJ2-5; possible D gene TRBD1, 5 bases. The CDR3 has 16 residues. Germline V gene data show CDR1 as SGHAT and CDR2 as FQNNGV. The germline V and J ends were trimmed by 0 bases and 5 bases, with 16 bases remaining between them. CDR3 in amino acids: CASSLDGQGRAETQYF. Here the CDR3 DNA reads TGTGCCAGCAGCTTAGATGGCCAGGGCAGGGCGGAGACCCAGTACTTC.

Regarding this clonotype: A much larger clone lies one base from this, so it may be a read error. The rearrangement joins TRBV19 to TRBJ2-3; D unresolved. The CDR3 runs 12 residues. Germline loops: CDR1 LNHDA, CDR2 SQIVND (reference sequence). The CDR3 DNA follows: TGTGACAGTAGCCCAACTCGGGATACGCAGTATTTT. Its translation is CDSSPTRDTQYF.

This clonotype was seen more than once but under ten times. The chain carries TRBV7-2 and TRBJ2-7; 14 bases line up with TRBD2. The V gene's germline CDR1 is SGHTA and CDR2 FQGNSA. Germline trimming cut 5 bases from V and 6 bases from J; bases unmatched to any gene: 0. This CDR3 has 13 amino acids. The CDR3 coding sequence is TGTGCCAGCAGCGGGACTAGCGGGAGCGAGCAGTACTTC. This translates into CASSGTSGSEQYF.